Listed below are T cell receptor beta chains from one sample, sequenced in a study of blood T cells in healthy people across ages. TCRdb re-called the 5' RACE reads with MiXCR, one entry per CDR3 protein. The table includes about a million distinct CDR3 sequences, around two fifths detected once. The sequenced sample consisted of blood. These receptors were collected from a man younger than 30 in good health. CDR3s include the opening cysteine and the closing phenylalanine or tryptophan. A D gene is named only where the DNA matches it firmly. The size field is filled for only some rows; it gives once, few, many or a size class.

D gene: -
V gene: TRBV5-1
clone size: -
J gene: TRBJ1-6
CDR3 DNA: TGCGCCAGCAGCTTGGGGTCAGCCAATTCACCCCTCCACTTT
CDR3 protein: CASSLGSANSPLHF

D gene: -
V gene: TRBV2
clone size: -
J gene: TRBJ1-1
CDR3 DNA: TGTGCCAGCAGTGGTACACAGTCTACTGAAGCTTTCTTT
CDR3 protein: CASSGTQSTEAFF

D gene: TRBD1
V gene: TRBV6-1
clone size: -
J gene: TRBJ1-5
CDR3 DNA: TGTGCCAGCAACGGTCTCCGGGACAGAGGTCTTGGCAATCAGCCCCAGCATTTT
CDR3 protein: CASNGLRDRGLGNQPQHF

D gene: TRBD1
V gene: TRBV4-3
clone size: -
J gene: TRBJ2-1
CDR3 DNA: TGCGCCAGCAGACATGGGACAGGGAGTGGTAATGAGCAGTTCTTC
CDR3 protein: CASRHGTGSGNEQFF

D gene: -
V gene: TRBV21-1
clone size: -
J gene: TRBJ1-4
CDR3 DNA: TGTGCCAGCACCTTAAGGGGGACAGCGGGTGAAAAACTGTTTTTT
CDR3 protein: CASTLRGTAGEKLFF

D gene: -
V gene: TRBV29-1
clone size: few
J gene: TRBJ1-1
CDR3 DNA: TGCAGCGTTGGCGGGGGTACTGAAGCTTTCTTT
CDR3 protein: CSVGGGTEAFF

D gene: -
V gene: TRBV6-6
clone size: -
J gene: TRBJ1-1
CDR3 DNA: TGTGCCAGCACCTTAGGCGGTGAAGCTTTCTTT
CDR3 protein: CASTLGGEAFF

D gene: TRBD2
V gene: TRBV20-1
clone size: -
J gene: TRBJ2-7
CDR3 DNA: TGCAGTGCTAGAGATAGGGTCTCGGGGGGAAACGAGCAGTACTTC
CDR3 protein: CSARDRVSGGNEQYF

D gene: -
V gene: TRBV7-2
clone size: -
J gene: TRBJ2-5
CDR3 DNA: TGTGCCAGCAGCTTAGCTTTAGCGCTGCAAGGGACCCAGTACTTC
CDR3 protein: CASSLALALQGTQYF

D gene: -
V gene: TRBV10-3
clone size: few
J gene: TRBJ1-5
CDR3 DNA: TGTGCCATCAGTGAGTCGGGACTTCCGGGGGAACAGCCCCAGCATTTT
CDR3 protein: CAISESGLPGEQPQHF

D gene: -
V gene: TRBV29-1
clone size: many
J gene: TRBJ2-7
CDR3 DNA: TGCAGCGTTCAAGGGGTGGATAGAGACTACGAGCAGTACTTC
CDR3 protein: CSVQGVDRDYEQYF

D gene: -
V gene: TRBV4-2
clone size: few
J gene: TRBJ2-3
CDR3 DNA: TGTGCCAGCAGCCAAGAATACGCAACGGGGTCTACAGATACGCAGTATTTT
CDR3 protein: CASSQEYATGSTDTQYF

D gene: -
V gene: TRBV7-2
clone size: many
J gene: TRBJ2-5
CDR3 DNA: TGTGCCAGCAGCTTGGAGCTACAGGGGACCCAGTACTTC
CDR3 protein: CASSLELQGTQYF

D gene: -
V gene: TRBV14
clone size: -
J gene: TRBJ2-3
CDR3 DNA: TGTGCCAGCAGCCAAGCGTGGGTGAAGGATACGCAGTATTTT
CDR3 protein: CASSQAWVKDTQYF

D gene: -
V gene: TRBV3-1
clone size: -
J gene: TRBJ1-2
CDR3 DNA: TGTGCCAGCAGCCAAGTCCCCAGGGACTTCCTCACCTTC
CDR3 protein: CASSQVPRDFLTF

D gene: -
V gene: TRBV20-1
clone size: -
J gene: TRBJ1-1
CDR3 DNA: TGCGGGGGATATATGAACACTGAAGCTTTCTTT
CDR3 protein: CGGYMNTEAFF

D gene: -
V gene: TRBV12-3/TRBV12-4
clone size: few
J gene: TRBJ2-1
CDR3 DNA: TGTGCCAGCAGTACTGACAGTTCCTACAATGAGCAGTTCTTC
CDR3 protein: CASSTDSSYNEQFF

D gene: -
V gene: TRBV6-2/TRBV6-3
clone size: -
J gene: TRBJ1-2
CDR3 DNA: TGTGCCAGCAGTTACTACAGACGCTCTAACTATGGCTACACCTTC
CDR3 protein: CASSYYRRSNYGYTF

D gene: -
V gene: TRBV6-5
clone size: few
J gene: TRBJ1-4
CDR3 DNA: TGTGCCAGCAGTTCCACAGGGTTGGGCCTTAATGAAAAACTGTTTTTT
CDR3 protein: CASSSTGLGLNEKLFF

D gene: -
V gene: TRBV7-2
clone size: -
J gene: TRBJ1-5
CDR3 DNA: TGTGCCAGCAGCCCCAGACATTATCAGCCCCAGCATTTT
CDR3 protein: CASSPRHYQPQHF

D gene: -
V gene: TRBV18
clone size: few
J gene: TRBJ2-2
CDR3 DNA: TGTGCCAGCTCACCCACGGCAGGGGCGAACACCGGGGAGTTGTTTTTT
CDR3 protein: CASSPTAGANTGELFF

D gene: -
V gene: TRBV2
clone size: -
J gene: TRBJ1-1
CDR3 DNA: TGTGCCAGCAAAGTGGGACAAATGAACACTGAAGCTTTCTTT
CDR3 protein: CASKVGQMNTEAFF

D gene: TRBD2
V gene: TRBV5-6
clone size: few
J gene: TRBJ2-1
CDR3 DNA: TGTGCCAGCAGCTTGGTAGACGTGCGGGGGGAGCAGTTCTTC
CDR3 protein: CASSLVDVRGEQFF

D gene: -
V gene: TRBV18
clone size: few
J gene: TRBJ2-1
CDR3 DNA: TGTGCCAGCTCAGTACGTATAAAAGCGCACTACAATGAGCAGTTCTTC
CDR3 protein: CASSVRIKAHYNEQFF